The clone carrying this T cell receptor (beta chain) was detected a few times. Its target is not known. The CDR3 length is 14 residues. V was cut by 0 bases and J by 4 bases, with 9 bases left in between. Germline V gene data show CDR1 as ENHRY and CDR2 as SYGVKD. The sample comes from a study of blood T cells in healthy people across ages. Primers used in a second PCR of about 6 to 11 cycles were a sample-barcoded 5' primer and a J-beta primer mix. With 12 random nucleotides, a template-switch adaptor tagged each individual cDNA molecule. In TCRdb, the 5' RACE reads were re-called with MiXCR into one record per CDR3 protein. The data hold approximately 800,000 distinct CDR3 sequences, with around 36% observed a single time. Broader study findings: In long-lived donors, naive CD4+ cell counts and diversity exceeded those of aged donors. The unsorted PBMCs prevented any conclusive comparison of naive versus antigen-experienced cells.

This clonotype originated in a man aged 18 to 29 in good health. Specimen: blood. The chain has TRBV10-3 and TRBJ1-1; D is possibly TRBD1 (6 bases). The CDR3 nucleotides are TGTGCCATCAGTGAGTCGGGAGGGGGCACTGAAGCTTTCTTT. Protein product: CAISESGGGTEAFF.